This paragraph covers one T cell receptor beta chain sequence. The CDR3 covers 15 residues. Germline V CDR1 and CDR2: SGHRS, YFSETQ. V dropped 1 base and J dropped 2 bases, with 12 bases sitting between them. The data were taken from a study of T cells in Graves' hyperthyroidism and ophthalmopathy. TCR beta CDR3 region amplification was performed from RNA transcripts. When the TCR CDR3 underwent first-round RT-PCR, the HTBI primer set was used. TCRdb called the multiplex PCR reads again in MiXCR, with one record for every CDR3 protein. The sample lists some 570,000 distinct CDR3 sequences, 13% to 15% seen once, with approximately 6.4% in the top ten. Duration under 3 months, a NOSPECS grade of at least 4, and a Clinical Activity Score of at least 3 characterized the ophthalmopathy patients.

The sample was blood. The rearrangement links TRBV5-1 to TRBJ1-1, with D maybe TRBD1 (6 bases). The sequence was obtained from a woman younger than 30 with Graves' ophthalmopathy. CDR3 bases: TGCGCCAGCAGCTTGACTGCAGGGGTCAACACTGAAGCTTTCTTT. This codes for CASSLTAGVNTEAFF.